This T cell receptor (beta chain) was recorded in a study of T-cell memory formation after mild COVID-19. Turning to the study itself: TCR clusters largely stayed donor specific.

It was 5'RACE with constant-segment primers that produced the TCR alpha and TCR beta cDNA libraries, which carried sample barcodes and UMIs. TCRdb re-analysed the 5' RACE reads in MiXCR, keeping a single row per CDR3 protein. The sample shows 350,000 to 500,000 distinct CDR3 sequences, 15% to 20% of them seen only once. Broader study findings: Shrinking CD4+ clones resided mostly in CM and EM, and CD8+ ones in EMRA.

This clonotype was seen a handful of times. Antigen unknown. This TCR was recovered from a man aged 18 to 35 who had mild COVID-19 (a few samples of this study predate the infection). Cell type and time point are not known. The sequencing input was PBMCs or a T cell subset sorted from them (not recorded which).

Written as DNA, the CDR3 is TGTGCCAGCAGCCGAACAATACAGGGGGCAGGGAAGACCCAGTACTTC. Translated, it gives CASSRTIQGAGKTQYF. The chain employs TRBV14 and TRBJ2-5; 9 nucleotides align to TRBD1. CDR1 SGHDN and CDR2 FVKESK come from the germline V gene. The CDR3 loop spans 16 amino acids. V shed 4 bases and J 6 bases; nucleotides not matched to a gene: 12.